These T cell receptor beta chains were read from a single sample in a study of naive and memory T cell subsets. TCRdb used MiXCR to reprocess the UMI-ligation and nested PCR reads, holding one entry per CDR3 protein. The data show roughly 140,000 distinct CDR3 sequences, about a fifth seen once. Sequencing was carried out using naive CD8+ T cells from blood. The source of these receptors is a human donor in good health. Both conserved end residues are part of each CDR3. The D gene is left open where the match is weak. Some rows mark clone size as missing; the rest say once, few, many or name a class of expanded clone.

clone_size	d_call	v_call	j_call	cdr3_nt	cdr3_aa
-	-	TRBV5-1	TRBJ2-7	TGCGCCAGCAGCTATGATTCCGGGACGTTGTACGAGCAGTACTTC	CASSYDSGTLYEQYF
-	TRBD2	TRBV7-6	TRBJ2-5	TGTGCCAGCAGCTCCCTACTAGCGGGAGACGAGACCCAGTACTTC	CASSSLLAGDETQYF
many	-	TRBV28	TRBJ2-1	TGTGCCAGCAGGTCGGCGGAGAGCTCCTACAATGAGCAGTTCTTC	CASRSAESSYNEQFF
few	TRBD1	TRBV6-5	TRBJ2-5	TGTGCCAGCAGTTACCGAGGACAGGGGGTTCGTGAGACCCAGTACTTC	CASSYRGQGVRETQYF
few	-	TRBV13	TRBJ2-2	TGTGCCAGCAGCTTTGTCCGGAACACCGGGGAGCTGTTTTTT	CASSFVRNTGELFF
few	TRBD1	TRBV24-1	TRBJ2-7	TGTGCCACGTCAATGGTTTTGGCTCGGGACAGAGTCTACGAGCAGTACTTC	CATSMVLARDRVYEQYF
many	-	TRBV20-1	TRBJ2-1	TGCAGTGCTTGCCCGGGAGAGTGCTACAATGAGCAGTTCTTC	CSACPGECYNEQFF
-	-	TRBV4-1	TRBJ1-2	TGCGCCAGCAGCCCTCTAGGTGGGGGTGCCTATGGCTACACCTTC	CASSPLGGGAYGYTF
few	-	TRBV30	TRBJ2-1	TGTGCCTGGGAGGGGTGGGGTTCCTACAATGAGCAGTTCTTC	CAWEGWGSYNEQFF
-	TRBD1	TRBV9	TRBJ2-7	TGTGCCAGCAGCCCAAAGGGACAGGATTACGAGCAGTACTTC	CASSPKGQDYEQYF
-	TRBD1	TRBV6-5	TRBJ1-1	TGTGCCAGCGCAGACAGGGGCGACACTGAAGCTTTCTTT	CASADRGDTEAFF
few	-	TRBV27	TRBJ1-5	TGTGCCAGCAGTCCGTACGGTGGAGACAATCAGCCCCAGCATTTT	CASSPYGGDNQPQHF
-	-	TRBV27	TRBJ2-6	TGTGCCAGTTCTGTGTCTGGGGCCAACGTCCTGACTTTC	CASSVSGANVLTF
-	TRBD1	TRBV20-1	TRBJ1-6	TGCAGTGCTAGAGCCCCGGGACAGGGGGTAGTTTATTCACCCCTCCACTTT	CSARAPGQGVVYSPLHF
-	TRBD2	TRBV6-4	TRBJ2-1	TGTGCCAGCAGTGGGGTTATCGTACAAAGCGGGAGCTCCTACAATGAGCAGTTCTTC	CASSGVIVQSGSSYNEQFF
few	-	TRBV27	TRBJ2-7	TGTGCCAGCACCAATGGAGACGAGCAGTACTTC	CASTNGDEQYF
-	-	TRBV10-3	TRBJ2-1	TGTGCCATCAGTGAAGGTCAAAATGAGCAGTTCTTC	CAISEGQNEQFF
-	TRBD2	TRBV29-1	TRBJ2-1	TGCAGCGTTGAAGAGGTCGGGAGGGCCCCTGAGCAGTTCTTC	CSVEEVGRAPEQFF
-	TRBD1	TRBV25-1	TRBJ2-7	TGTGCCAGCAGTACTCTGGGGGACAGACCCTACGAGCAGTACTTC	CASSTLGDRPYEQYF
-	-	TRBV7-2	TRBJ2-6	TGTGCCAGCAGCTTAAACCCAACCAGACGGGCCAACGTCCTGACTTTC	CASSLNPTRRANVLTF
few	TRBD2	TRBV7-8	TRBJ2-7	TGTGCCACTGGGGCGGGGGTGTTCGCCTACGAGCAGTACTTC	CATGAGVFAYEQYF
few	-	TRBV28	TRBJ2-2	TGTGCCAGCAGGGCGCGGGACTTAACCCCCGGGGAGCTGTTTTTT	CASRARDLTPGELFF
few	TRBD2	TRBV6-5	TRBJ2-7	TGTGCCAGCAGCGAGCGGGAGGGCCTCTCCTACGAGCAGTACTTC	CASSEREGLSYEQYF
few	-	TRBV9	TRBJ1-2	TGTGCCAGCAGCGACGGGTCTCGAATCTATGGCTACACCTTC	CASSDGSRIYGYTF
-	-	TRBV4-2	TRBJ1-3	TGTGCCAGCAGCCAAGATGGAAACACCATATATTTT	CASSQDGNTIYF
few	-	TRBV25-1	TRBJ2-7	TGTGCCAGCAGTGCCCCCAACTCCTACGAGCAGTACTTC	CASSAPNSYEQYF
-	TRBD2	TRBV13	TRBJ2-3	TGTGCCAGCAGCGTTTTTGGACTAGCGGGAGATGGCACAGATACGCAGTATTTT	CASSVFGLAGDGTDTQYF
-	TRBD2	TRBV5-6	TRBJ2-5	TGTGCCAGCAGCTTGGTGCTAGCGGGAAACCCTAAAGAGACCCAGTACTTC	CASSLVLAGNPKETQYF
few	-	TRBV4-1	TRBJ2-2	TGCGCCAGCAGCCAAAGTACCGGGGAGCTGTTTTTT	CASSQSTGELFF
-	-	TRBV28	TRBJ2-7	TGTGCCAGCAGATCTACAGGATACTACGAGCAGTACTTC	CASRSTGYYEQYF
few	-	TRBV21-1	TRBJ2-7	TGTGCCAGCAGCGGACCACTAGCGGGAGGTTCCTACGAGCAGTACTTC	CASSGPLAGGSYEQYF
-	TRBD2	TRBV11-2	TRBJ2-7	TGTGCCAGCAGCCCTAAGGGGCTAGCGGTAACCTACGAGCAGTACTTC	CASSPKGLAVTYEQYF
-	-	TRBV28	TRBJ2-7	TGTGCCAGCAGTTTCGCGGGGATTTCCTACGAGCAGTACTTC	CASSFAGISYEQYF
-	-	TRBV27	TRBJ2-7	TGTGCCAGCAGTTTAATAAACGGGTACGAGCAGTACTTC	CASSLINGYEQYF
-	TRBD1	TRBV29-1	TRBJ2-3	TGCAGCGTTGAGACAGGGGTCGGCACAGATACGCAGTATTTT	CSVETGVGTDTQYF
-	-	TRBV27	TRBJ2-2	TGTGCCAGCAGCTGGCGTAGCGATGGGGCCGGGGAGCTGTTTTTT	CASSWRSDGAGELFF
few	TRBD2	TRBV29-1	TRBJ2-7	TGCAGCGTTCTGACTAGCGGGAGCTCCTACGAGCAGTACTTC	CSVLTSGSSYEQYF
few	-	TRBV27	TRBJ2-1	TGTGCCAGCAGTCTCGACGGAGTCTCCTACAATGAGCAGTTCTTC	CASSLDGVSYNEQFF
-	-	TRBV7-8	TRBJ2-5	TGTGCCAGCAGCTTAGTCCGCAGCCAAGAGACCCAGTACTTC	CASSLVRSQETQYF
-	-	TRBV28	TRBJ1-5	TGTGCCAGCAGGCGGAGACCTGCGGTTATCAATCAGCCCCAGCATTTT	CASRRRPAVINQPQHF
few	-	TRBV7-9	TRBJ1-1	TGTGCCAGCAGCTGGGAATACACTGAAGCTTTCTTT	CASSWEYTEAFF
-	-	TRBV4-3	TRBJ2-3	TGCGCCAGCAGCCAAGCAGGGGCAGATACGCAGTATTTT	CASSQAGADTQYF
-	-	TRBV5-1	TRBJ2-1	TGCGCCAGCATCGGACAGGGAACTAGCGGCTCCTACAATGAGCAGTTCTTC	CASIGQGTSGSYNEQFF
-	-	TRBV5-1	TRBJ2-7	TGCGCCAGCAGCTTAAATCTGGACAGCTCCTACGAGCAGTACTTC	CASSLNLDSSYEQYF
few	-	TRBV20-1	TRBJ2-7	TGCAGTGCTAGAGATCAAGGGCGCAGTAGCTCCTACGAGCAGTACTTC	CSARDQGRSSSYEQYF
-	TRBD1	TRBV7-6	TRBJ1-5	TGTGCCAGCAGCTCTACCACGACAGGGGAGGCTCAGCCCCAGCATTTT	CASSSTTTGEAQPQHF
few	TRBD1	TRBV4-3	TRBJ1-6	TGCGCCAGCAGCCAAGACGGACAGGGTTCACCCCTCCACTTT	CASSQDGQGSPLHF
-	-	TRBV28	TRBJ2-3	TGTGCCAGCAGTTTACCCCCCAGACTATCTAGCACAGATACGCAGTATTTT	CASSLPPRLSSTDTQYF
-	-	TRBV28	TRBJ2-7	TGTGCCAGCAGTTTACAGGGGGGGTACTCCTACGAGCAGTACTTC	CASSLQGGYSYEQYF
few	-	TRBV12-3/TRBV12-4	TRBJ1-2	TGTGCCACTAAGGGGGTGAATGGCTACACCTTC	CATKGVNGYTF
few	-	TRBV6-2/TRBV6-3	TRBJ2-7	TGTGCCAGCAGATTCGACGCCTCCTACGAGCAGTACTTC	CASRFDASYEQYF
-	TRBD2	TRBV4-1	TRBJ2-7	TGCGCCAGCAGCCAAGTTACTAGCGGGGGAAGCTCCTACGAGCAGTACTTC	CASSQVTSGGSSYEQYF
few	-	TRBV12-3/TRBV12-4	TRBJ2-7	TGTGCCAGCAGTTTAGTTGCAGGGCTCTACGAGCAGTACTTC	CASSLVAGLYEQYF
-	-	TRBV20-1	TRBJ2-7	TGCAGTGCTAGAGATCTCTACAGAGAGTTCTACGAGCAGTACTTC	CSARDLYREFYEQYF
-	-	TRBV29-1	TRBJ2-3	TGCAGCGTTGAAGGACAGTCCATCGAGGCAGATACGCAGTATTTT	CSVEGQSIEADTQYF
-	-	TRBV9	TRBJ2-5	TGTGCCAGCAGCACAACCGGAGAGACCCAGTACTTC	CASSTTGETQYF
-	TRBD2	TRBV28	TRBJ2-1	TGTGCCAGCAGTTTATTGCCGGGATTCGGGACTAGCGGGACCCCAGCCGATGAGCAGTTCTTC	CASSLLPGFGTSGTPADEQFF
few	-	TRBV3-1	TRBJ2-3	TGTGCCAGCAGCCAAGAACGGGGTGCGGATACGCAGTATTTT	CASSQERGADTQYF
-	-	TRBV4-3	TRBJ2-3	TGCGCCAGCAGCCGAGGAGTGGGGGAAAGCACAGATACGCAGTATTTT	CASSRGVGESTDTQYF
-	-	TRBV7-8	TRBJ2-1	TGTGCCAGCAGCTTAGGAGGGGATACCGGGACTTCCTCCTACAATGAGCAGTTCTTC	CASSLGGDTGTSSYNEQFF